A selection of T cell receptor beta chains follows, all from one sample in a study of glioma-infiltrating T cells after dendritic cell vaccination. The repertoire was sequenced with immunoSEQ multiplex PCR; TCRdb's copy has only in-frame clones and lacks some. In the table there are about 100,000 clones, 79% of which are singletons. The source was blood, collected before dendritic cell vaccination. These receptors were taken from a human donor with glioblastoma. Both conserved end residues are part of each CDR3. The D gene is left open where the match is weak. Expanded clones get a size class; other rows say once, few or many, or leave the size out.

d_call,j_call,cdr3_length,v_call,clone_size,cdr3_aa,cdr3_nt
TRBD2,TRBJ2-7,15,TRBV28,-,CASSGRTSGTYEQYF,TGTGCCAGCAGCGGACGGACTAGCGGGACCTACGAGCAGTACTTC
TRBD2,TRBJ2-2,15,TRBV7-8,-,CASSPLAGNTGELFF,TGTGCCAGCAGCCCCCTAGCGGGGAACACCGGGGAGCTGTTTTTT
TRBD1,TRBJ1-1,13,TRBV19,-,CASSGTGGIEAFF,TGTGCCAGTAGTGGGACAGGGGGTATTGAAGCTTTCTTT
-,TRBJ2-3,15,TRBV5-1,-,CASSSPGSGADTQYF,TGCGCCAGCAGCTCCCCAGGTAGCGGTGCAGATACGCAGTATTTT
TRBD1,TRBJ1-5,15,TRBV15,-,CATSRDRVSNQPQHF,TGTGCCACCAGCAGGGACAGGGTGAGCAATCAGCCCCAGCATTTT
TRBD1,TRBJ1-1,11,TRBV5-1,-,CASRGTGEAFF,TGCGCCAGTCGGGGGACAGGTGAAGCTTTCTTT
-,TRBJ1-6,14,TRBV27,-,CASSYSALNSPLHF,TGTGCCAGCAGTTACAGTGCCCTCAATTCCCCCCTCCACTTT
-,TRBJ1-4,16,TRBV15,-,CATSRDKSGLNEKLFF,TGTGCCACCAGCAGAGATAAATCCGGTCTTAATGAAAAACTGTTTTTT
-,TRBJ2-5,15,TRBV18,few,CASSSSRFGGETQYF,TGTGCCAGCTCTTCGTCCAGGTTCGGGGGAGAGACCCAGTACTTC
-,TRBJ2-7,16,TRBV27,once,CASSSPPDRTEYEQYF,TGTGCCAGCAGTTCTCCTCCCGACAGGACAGAATACGAGCAGTACTTC
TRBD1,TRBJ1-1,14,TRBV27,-,CASSPSWTGLSAFF,TGTGCCAGCAGTCCATCTTGGACAGGGCTCAGCGCTTTCTTT
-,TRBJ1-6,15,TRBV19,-,CASSIAGDGYSPLHF,TGTGCCAGTAGTATCGCAGGGGATGGATATTCACCCCTCCACTTT
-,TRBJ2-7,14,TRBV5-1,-,CASSLVPGTYEQYF,TGCGCCAGCAGCCTGGTTCCGGGGACCTACGAGCAGTACTTC
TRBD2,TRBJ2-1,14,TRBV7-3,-,CASSSGLGYNEQFF,TGTGCCAGCAGCTCGGGACTAGGATACAATGAGCAGTTCTTC
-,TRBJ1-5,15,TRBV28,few,CASSLSLAGNQPQHF,TGTGCCAGCAGTTTATCCCTCGCGGGGAATCAGCCCCAGCATTTT
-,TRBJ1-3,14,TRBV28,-,CASTNLGGGNTIYF,TGTGCCAGCACCAACCTGGGGGGAGGAAACACCATATATTTT
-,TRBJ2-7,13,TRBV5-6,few,CASSLANAYEQYF,TGTGCCAGCAGCTTGGCCAATGCCTACGAGCAGTACTTC
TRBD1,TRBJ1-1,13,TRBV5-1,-,CASSQQGFTEAFF,TGCGCCAGCAGCCAACAGGGGTTCACTGAAGCTTTCTTT
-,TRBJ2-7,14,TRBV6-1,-,CASTSGWSSYEQYF,TGTGCCAGCACCTCAGGGTGGAGCTCCTACGAGCAGTACTTC
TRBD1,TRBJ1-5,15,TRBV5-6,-,CASSRRDRPGQPQHF,TGTGCCAGCAGCAGACGGGACAGGCCGGGGCAGCCCCAGCATTTT
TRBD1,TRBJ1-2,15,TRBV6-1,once,CASSFLDRDSQGYTF,TGTGCCAGCAGCTTTCTAGACAGGGATTCTCAGGGCTACACCTTC
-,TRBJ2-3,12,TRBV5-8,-,CASSLEWRTQYF,TGTGCCAGCAGCTTGGAATGGCGGACGCAGTATTTT
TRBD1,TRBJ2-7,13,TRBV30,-,CAWARQGAYEQYF,TGTGCCTGGGCTAGACAGGGGGCCTACGAGCAGTACTTC
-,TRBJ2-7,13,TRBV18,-,CASSPGLSYEQYF,TGTGCCAGCTCACCAGGGCTAAGCTACGAGCAGTACTTC
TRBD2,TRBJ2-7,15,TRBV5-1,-,CASSSGGAISYEQYF,TGCGCCAGCAGCTCCGGGGGGGCGATCTCCTACGAGCAGTACTTC
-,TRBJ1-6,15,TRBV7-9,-,CASSLGGRGNSPLHF,TGTGCCAGCAGCTTAGGGGGGAGGGGAAATTCACCCCTCCACTTT
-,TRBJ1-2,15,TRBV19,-,CASSPGLGATYGYTF,TGTGCCAGTAGTCCAGGACTGGGAGCAACTTATGGCTACACCTTC
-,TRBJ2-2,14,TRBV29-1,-,CSVGLRDHTGELFF,TGCAGCGTTGGGCTGCGGGATCACACCGGGGAGCTGTTTTTT
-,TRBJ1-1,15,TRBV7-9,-,CASSPLGARATEAFF,TGTGCCAGCAGCCCCCTAGGGGCCAGGGCGACTGAAGCTTTCTTT
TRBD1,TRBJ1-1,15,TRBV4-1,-,CASSRQTGKITEAFF,TGCGCCAGCAGCCGGCAGACAGGGAAAATCACTGAAGCTTTCTTT
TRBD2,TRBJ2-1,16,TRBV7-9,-,CASSFLAGFGFNEQFF,TGTGCCAGCAGCTTCCTAGCGGGATTTGGATTCAATGAGCAGTTCTTC
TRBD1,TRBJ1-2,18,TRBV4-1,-,CASSQAYAGGNRDYGYTF,TGCGCCAGCAGCCAAGCGTACGCAGGGGGAAATCGTGACTATGGCTACACCTTC
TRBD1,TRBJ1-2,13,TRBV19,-,CASMINRGNGYTF,TGTGCCAGCATGATAAACAGGGGAAATGGCTACACCTTC
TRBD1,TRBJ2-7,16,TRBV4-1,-,CASSQSPTGGEYEQYF,TGCGCCAGCAGCCAATCCCCGACAGGGGGAGAATACGAGCAGTACTTC
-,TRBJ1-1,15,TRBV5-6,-,CASSWGLGRGTEAFF,TGTGCCAGCAGCTGGGGACTTGGAAGAGGGACTGAAGCTTTCTTT
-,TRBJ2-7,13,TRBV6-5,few,CASSPTGSYEQYF,TGTGCCAGCAGTCCTACAGGGTCCTACGAGCAGTACTTC
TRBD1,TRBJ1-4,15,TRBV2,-,CASSEQGQANEKLFF,TGTGCCAGCAGTGAGCAGGGACAGGCTAATGAAAAACTGTTTTTT
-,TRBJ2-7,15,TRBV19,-,CASKGPTAGAYEQYF,TGTGCCAGTAAAGGCCCGACGGCAGGGGCCTACGAGCAGTACTTC
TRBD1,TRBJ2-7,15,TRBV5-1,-,CASSLTGGAISEQYF,TGCGCCAGCAGCCTGACAGGGGGGGCGATCTCCGAGCAGTACTTC
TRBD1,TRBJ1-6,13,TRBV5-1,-,CASSPGTEEDLHF,TGCGCCAGCAGCCCGGGGACAGAGGAGGACCTCCACTTT